The clone carrying this T cell receptor beta chain was detected many times. Its antigen is as yet unknown. The sample is drawn from a study of neurological immune-mediated disorders. 5'RACE with 10-nucleotide random UMIs produced the cDNA. The yield of each sequencing run was over 180 million TCR-beta sequences from 15-18 subjects. TCRdb re-called the 5' RACE reads with MiXCR, one entry per CDR3 protein. The profile shows over 50,000 distinct CDR3 sequences, over 3% of them singletons. Study conclusions and caveats: Among 34 multiple sclerosis patients, 18 had repertoires that phylogenetic grouping placed in one related-CDR3 cluster, a possible signature. HTLV-1-associated myelopathy ranked highest for TCR clonal expansion and multiple sclerosis lowest, beneath healthy controls.

The junction had 14 bases not matched to a gene; V was cut back by 0 bases and J by 3 bases. CDR3 length: 18 residues. Germline V CDR1 and CDR2: SGHRS, YFSETQ. The V and J genes are TRBV5-1 and TRBJ2-7, with 8 bases identical to TRBD2. The sample was PBMCs. The sequence was collected from a middle-aged man with multiple sclerosis. CDR3 in amino acids: CASSLAGGGGPVGYEQYF. As DNA, the CDR3 is TGCGCCAGCAGCTTGGCGGGGGGCGGGGGGCCTGTAGGCTACGAGCAGTACTTC.